The 25 T cell receptor beta chains below all came from one sample that was sequenced in a study of post-analysis software for immune sequencing data. Incorporated into the TCR beta cDNA libraries were unique molecular identifiers, which served to reduce PCR and sequencing biases. TCRdb reprocessed the PCR reads with MiXCR, giving one entry per CDR3 protein. The data hold about 560,000 distinct CDR3 sequences, with roughly two fifths observed a single time. Study-level points and caveats: The study found TRBV5-6, TRBV5-1 and TRBV20-1 among four to six TRBV segments more frequent in patients than controls.

These TCRs' antigens remain unknown. The sequenced sample was blood. The receptors were gathered from a girl aged 5-17 years with multiple sclerosis.

The chain links TRBV9 to TRBJ1-1; D is possibly TRBD1 (5 bases). V shed 0 bases and J shed 6 bases, with 18 bases lying between them. Germline CDR1 and CDR2: SGDLS and YYNGEE. The CDR3 sequence is 16 residues long. The CDR3 here is CASSVGGHEGRAEAFF. For the CDR3, the DNA is TGTGCCAGCAGCGTAGGGGGTCATGAGGGGAGGGCTGAAGCTTTCTTT. Looking up the rest from reference TRBV9 and TRBJ1-1 gives the full variable domain: DSGVTQTPKHLITATGQRVTLRCSPRSGDLSVYWYQQSLDQGLQFLIQYYNGEERAKGNILERFSAQQFPDLHSELNLSSLELGDSALYFCASSVGGHEGRAEAFFGQGTRLTVV.

The chain recombines TRBV29-1 with TRBJ1-2; D is perhaps TRBD1 (5 bases). The germline gives CDR1 SQVTM, CDR2 ANQGSEA. V dropped 7 bases and J dropped 7 bases, with 16 bases sitting between them. CDR3 length: 12 residues. The CDR3 DNA is TGCAGCGCCCGTCGAGGGGCGGTTGGCTACACCTTC. It translates to CSARRGAVGYTF.

The chain employs TRBV28 and TRBJ2-1; D remains ambiguous. V was trimmed by 3 bases and J by 9 bases, leaving 9 bases between them. There are 12 residues in the CDR3. Germline CDR1 MDHEN, CDR2 SYDVKM. The CDR3 nucleotides read TGTGCCAGCAGTTTTGGGTCGGGTGAGCAGTTCTTC. This translates into CASSFGSGEQFF.

The genes are TRBV5-5 and TRBJ2-5; 7 bases align to TRBD1. The CDR3 is 14 residues long. The germline CDR1 and CDR2 sequences are SGHKS and YYEKEE (reference sequence). V shed 4 bases and J 4 bases; nucleotides not matched to a gene: 7. In DNA form, the CDR3 reads TGTGCCAGCAGCGGGGGACAGAACGGAGAGACCCAGTACTTC. Residues: CASSGGQNGETQYF.

This clonotype was found many times. This rearrangement joins TRBV20-1 to TRBJ2-1; unclear D gene. This CDR3 contains 10 residues. The V gene's germline CDR1 is DFQATT and CDR2 SNEGSKA (reference sequence). Deletions cut 7 bases from V and 9 bases from J, with 10 bases between. The DNA for the CDR3 is TGCAGTGGTGGAGTGGTTGAGCAGTTCTTC. Residues: CSGGVVEQFF.

In regard to this clonotype: One end of the junction does not line up with germline, which may come from a read error. The chain is built from TRBV28 and TRBJ1-6, with a weak D call TRBD1 (6 bases). The CDR3 has 17 amino acids. CDR1 MDHEN and CDR2 SYDVKM come from the germline V gene. The DNA for the CDR3 is TGTGCCAGCAGCCCTAGGCTGGGGGGCCGGGAGGAGTCACCCCCCCACTTT. Protein: CASSPRLGGREESPPHF.

This clonotype was seen a few times. The chain employs TRBV20-1 and TRBJ2-4; 8 bases match TRBD1. The DNA end is more similar to TRBJ2-7, so the J call may be wrong. The CDR3 length is 14 residues. Germline CDR1 is DFQATT and CDR2 is SNEGSKA (reference sequence). CDR3 region: CSATDRVLSYEQYF. The CDR3 nucleotides are TGCAGTGCTACGGACAGGGTTCTCTCCTACGAGCAGTACTTC.

This clonotype was seen just once. The chain is built from TRBV18 and TRBJ2-5, with D possibly being TRBD2 (6 bases). From germline, CDR1 is KGHSH and CDR2 LQKENI. The ends were cut back, 6 bases at V and 1 base at J, with 15 bases in the middle. CDR3 length equals 15 residues. This CDR3 reads CASSALTGSQETQYF. The CDR3 region has the DNA TGTGCCAGCTCCGCCCTTACCGGGAGCCAAGAGACCCAGTACTTC.

The CDR3 sequence: CASREVGDTEAFF. CDR3 nucleotides: TGTGCCAGCAGGGAGGTAGGGGACACTGAAGCTTTCTTT. This chain joins TRBV2 and TRBJ1-1, with TRBD1 as a possible D gene (5 bases). Germline V gives CDR1 SNHLY, CDR2 FYNNEI. There are 13 residues in the CDR3. The V gene lost 6 bases and the J gene lost 3 bases, with 11 bases spanning the gap.

The V gene is TRBV11-2, the J gene TRBJ2-7; 7 positions agree with TRBD1. CDR3 length: 16 residues. V shed 5 bases, J shed 0 bases, and the junction held 10 bases outside the gene matches. In germline, CDR1 is SGHAT, CDR2 FQNNGV. Here the CDR3 reads CASSPKQGLLSYEQYF. CDR3 sequence (DNA): TGTGCCAGCAGCCCCAAACAGGGGTTACTCTCCTACGAGCAGTACTTC. Filled out from reference TRBV11-2 and TRBJ2-7, the complete variable domain reads EAGVAQSPRYKIIEKRQSVAFWCNPISGHATLYWYQQILGQGPKLLIQFQNNGVVDDSQLPKDRFSAERLKGVDSTLKIQPAKLEDSAVYLCASSPKQGLLSYEQYFGPGTRLTVT.

CDR3 in amino acids: CASSLQPLQEETQYF. CDR3 sequence (DNA): TGTGCCAGCAGCTTGCAGCCTCTTCAGGAAGAGACCCAGTACTTC. The chain combines TRBV7-3 with TRBJ2-5; no firm D call. This CDR3 is 15 amino acids long. V lost 3 bases and J 3 bases, leaving 14 bases between the germline ends. Germline assignment: CDR1 SGHTA and CDR2 FQGTGA.

This rearrangement joins TRBV9 to TRBJ2-1; tentative D call: TRBD2 (6 bases). This CDR3 has 16 residues. With 0 bases removed from V and 9 bases from J, the gap between germline ends came to 19 bases. Germline lookup yields CDR1 SGDLS and CDR2 YYNGEE. As DNA, the CDR3 is TGTGCCAGCAGCGTAGCGGCTTACCGGGGGTCGGCTGAGCAGTTCTTC. It translates to CASSVAAYRGSAEQFF.

This clonotype was recorded once. This chain links TRBV9 with TRBJ2-5; TRBD2 is a possible D gene (5 bases). The CDR3 is made up of 14 amino acids. Trimming stripped 1 base from V and 2 bases from J, with 9 bases between. Germline V gene data show CDR1 as SGDLS and CDR2 as YYNGEE. As DNA, the CDR3 is TGTGCCAGCAGCGTAAACTCGGGGCAAGAGACCCAGTACTTC. It translates to CASSVNSGQETQYF.

The chain recombines TRBV6-1 with TRBJ2-7, with D perhaps TRBD1 or TRBD2 (5 bases each). Looked up from germline, CDR1 is MNHNS and CDR2 is SASEGT. The CDR3 extends over 19 amino acids. The V and J ends lost 4 bases and 3 bases respectively, with 28 bases between them. CDR3 sequence: CASSAGRGFVVTGRYEQYF. The CDR3 DNA reads as TGTGCCAGCAGTGCAGGGAGAGGGTTCGTGGTAACGGGTCGCTACGAGCAGTACTTC.

The gene calls are TRBV6-6 and TRBJ1-1; unclear D gene. Trimming took 5 bases from V and 4 from J, leaving 11 bases between them. The CDR3 runs 13 residues. Germline-derived CDR1 and CDR2 are MNHNY and SVGAGI (reference sequence). The DNA for the CDR3 is TGTGCCAGCAGTGGCACCTCGAGCACTGAAGCTTTCTTT. Translating it yields CASSGTSSTEAFF.

The chain couples TRBV3-1 to TRBJ1-2; 9 bases line up with TRBD1. V trimming: 1 base; J trimming: 4 bases; junction bases outside the gene matches: 4. Per germline, CDR1 LGHDT and CDR2 YNNKEL (reference sequence). The CDR3 loop spans 15 amino acids. The CDR3 coding sequence is TGTGCCAGCAGCCAAGCGGGGACAGGGCCCTATGGCTACACCTTC. This sequence encodes CASSQAGTGPYGYTF.

V and J are TRBV10-3 and TRBJ2-5; D ambiguous. The germline V gene has CDR1 ENHRY and CDR2 SYGVKD. V lost 5 bases and J 3 bases, leaving 10 bases between the germline ends. This CDR3 comprises 13 residues. This CDR3 reads CAISRGNEETQYF. In DNA form, the CDR3 reads TGTGCCATCAGTCGTGGTAACGAAGAGACCCAGTACTTC.

This rearrangement joins TRBV5-1 to TRBJ2-5; D is undetermined. The germline V and J ends were trimmed by 0 bases and 5 bases, with 14 bases remaining between them. Germline V gene lookup returns CDR1 SGHRS and CDR2 YFSETQ. There are 15 residues in the CDR3. The CDR3 bases are TGCGCCAGCAGCTTGGGACCCGGTGAGGCTGAGACCCAGTACTTC. Translated: CASSLGPGEAETQYF.

The CDR3 DNA sequence: TGCAGTGCCGTGACAGGGGACTCCTACGAGCAGTACTTC. The encoded protein is CSAVTGDSYEQYF. The V call is TRBV20-1, the J call TRBJ2-7; 8 positions match TRBD1. V lost 6 bases, J lost 0 bases, and 4 bases stayed unmatched. This CDR3 has 13 residues. The V gene's germline CDR1 is DFQATT and CDR2 SNEGSKA (reference sequence).

This clonotype turned up a few times. The V gene is TRBV12-3 or TRBV12-4, the J gene TRBJ2-7; 9 nucleotides match TRBD2. This CDR3 is 14 amino acids long. V was clipped by 3 bases and J by 6 bases; unmatched bases: 6. CDR3: CASSFGLAPSEQYF. The CDR3 DNA sequence: TGTGCCAGCAGTTTCGGACTAGCGCCGAGCGAGCAGTACTTC.

V is TRBV28 and J is TRBJ2-1, with D possibly matching TRBD1 (6 bases). Germline values: CDR1 MDHEN, CDR2 SYDVKM. V was pared by 3 bases and J by 4 bases, with 16 bases between. This CDR3 contains 16 residues. As DNA, the CDR3 is TGTGCCAGCAGTTTTTGGTTGGCAGGGGCGTACAATGAGCAGTTCTTC. Translated: CASSFWLAGAYNEQFF.

The rearrangement links TRBV3-1 to TRBJ1-2, with D hard to call. The CDR3 contains 13 residues. Trimming shortened V by 1 base and J by 6 bases, and 9 bases separated the two germline ends. Germline CDR1 LGHDT, CDR2 YNNKEL (reference sequence). This chain's CDR3 is CASSQVREDGYTF. DNA of the CDR3: TGTGCCAGCAGCCAAGTGAGGGAGGATGGCTACACCTTC. Full variable domain (remainder filled in from reference TRBV3-1 and TRBJ1-2): DTAVSQTPKYLVTQMGNDKSIKCEQNLGHDTMYWYKQDSKKFLKIMFSYNNKELIINETVPNRFSPKSPDKAHLNLHINSLELGDSAVYFCASSQVREDGYTFGSGTRLTVV.

The sample holds a few counts of this clonotype. V usage is TRBV4-1 and J usage is TRBJ2-1, with D perhaps TRBD1 (6 bases). The CDR3 runs to 13 residues. Per germline, CDR1 MGHRA and CDR2 YSYEKL. V lost 1 base, J lost 12 bases, and 13 bases lay in between. The CDR3 nucleotides are TGCGCCAGCAGCCAAGCAGGGGCCGTAGGGCAGTTCTTC. This translates into CASSQAGAVGQFF.

This clonotype was counted only a few times. V is TRBV12-3 or TRBV12-4 and J is TRBJ2-3, with 16 bases lining up with TRBD2. With 5 bases clipped from V and 4 bases from J, the junction kept 18 bases outside the gene matches. The CDR3 totals 21 residues. For the CDR3, the DNA is TGTGCCAGCAGTACGATTCCGGGACTAGCGGGAGGGCCCACCCCCCCAGATACGCAGTATTTT. Its protein is CASSTIPGLAGGPTPPDTQYF.

This sequence joins TRBV29-1 and TRBJ2-1; 8 nucleotides line up with TRBD1. The end of the DNA is better explained by TRBJ2-7, so the J call may be wrong. The CDR3 runs to 12 residues. Germline V lookup: CDR1 SQVTM, CDR2 ANQGSEA. The CDR3 DNA is TGCAGCGTTTGGACAGGGTCCTACGAGCAGTACTTC. It yields the protein CSVWTGSYEQYF.